This TCR beta chain was identified during a study of cytomegalovirus exposure and HLA in healthy donors. Study conclusions and caveats: Subsequent analysis revealed that first-cohort TCR clusters tended to co-occur in the approximately 120 validation repertoires. It was 150 to 200 TCR beta chains that were listed as cytomegalovirus-associated. High specificity and sensitivity for cytomegalovirus status were reported for the classifier. Most TCR sequences proved rare, with some public TCRs found in many donors.

This CDR3 spans 17 amino acids. V gave up 3 bases and J gave up 5 bases, with 20 bases separating them. CDR1 and CDR2 (germline): SGHRS, YFSETQ. Profiling relied on immunoSEQ multiplex PCR, and the TCRdb table lists in-frame clones only, not all of them. This sample has about 270,000 clones, with 80% to 90% found just once. About this clone itself: The target antigen is unknown.

The chain uses TRBV5-1 and TRBJ1-4; a weak D match, TRBD1 (6 bases). This clonotype originated in a woman under 30 in good health and CMV-seronegative. The sample was PBMCs. This CDR3 is CASSSETGLRGNEKLFF. The CDR3 nucleotides read TGCGCCAGCAGCTCAGAAACAGGCCTTAGGGGGAATGAAAAACTGTTTTTT.